Shown below are 25 T cell receptor beta chains from a single sample sequenced in a study of cytomegalovirus exposure and HLA in healthy donors. The study ran its PCR with 60 Vbeta and 13 Jbeta primers. Method: immunoSEQ multiplex PCR; TCRdb's copy keeps in-frame clones and lacks some. Of 200,000 to 250,000 clones in the sample, around 73% are singletons; the top ten hold 3% to 4.5%. Material for sequencing was PBMCs. All receptors come from a male donor in good health and CMV-seronegative.

This chain connects TRBV28 to TRBJ2-1; 8 bases match TRBD2. The ends lost 6 bases at V and 5 bases at J; junction bases unmatched: 9. Per germline, CDR1 MDHEN and CDR2 SYDVKM. CDR3 length: 15 amino acids. CDR3 region: CASRPGTRGHNEQFF. CDR3 DNA: TGTGCCAGCAGGCCCGGGACTAGGGGCCACAATGAGCAGTTCTTC.

This clone was counted a few times. The chain carries TRBV4-2 and TRBJ2-7; tentative D call: TRBD2 (5 bases). Germline V CDR1 and CDR2: LGHNA, YNFKEQ. The V end lost 4 bases, the J end lost 8 bases, and 18 bases lay between the germline ends. There are 14 residues in the CDR3. CDR3 loop: CASSPTDDSGKQYF. Written as DNA, the CDR3 is TGTGCCAGCAGCCCCACCGACGATTCCGGGAAGCAGTACTTC.

This clone was seen just once. The gene calls are TRBV15 and TRBJ2-3; tentatively, D is TRBD2 (6 bases). In germline, CDR1 is LNHNV, CDR2 YYDKDF (reference sequence). V was clipped by 1 base and J by 4 bases, with 12 bases between them. This CDR3 is built from 15 residues. The DNA for the CDR3 is TGTGCCACCAGCAGAGTGGGGGAGGTGGCAGATACGCAGTATTTT. This codes for CATSRVGEVADTQYF.

The rearrangement uses TRBV6-5 and TRBJ2-5; TRBD2 agrees at 10 bases. Germline V CDR1 and CDR2: MNHEY, SVGAGI. J gave up 7 bases and V 5 bases, and 1 base lay outside the gene matches. This CDR3 spans 12 amino acids. CDR3: CASSPSGGTQYF. The CDR3 DNA reads as TGTGCCAGCAGTCCTAGCGGGGGGACCCAGTACTTC.

This clone was recorded a few times. The chain employs TRBV5-1 and TRBJ1-4; D is unclear. CDR1 is SGHRS, CDR2 YFSETQ, per germline. Trimming cost V 3 bases and J 0 bases, with 3 bases left between them. CDR3 length: 13 residues. The CDR3 reads CASSSATNEKLFF. For the CDR3, the DNA is TGCGCCAGCAGCTCAGCAACTAATGAAAAACTGTTTTTT.

The rearrangement uses TRBV5-1 and TRBJ1-1; 9 nucleotides line up with TRBD1. The CDR3 totals 15 residues. Trimming at V came to 0 bases and at J to 8 bases, leaving 8 bases not matched to a gene. Germline CDR1 reads SGHRS; CDR2 reads YFSETQ. The CDR3 sequence is CASSLGGTGSAEAFF. The CDR3 bases are TGCGCCAGCAGCTTGGGTGGGACAGGGTCGGCCGAAGCTTTCTTT.

V usage is TRBV2 and J usage is TRBJ1-6, with D possibly being TRBD1 (6 bases). The V end lost 9 bases, the J end lost 3 bases, and 15 bases lay between the germline ends. This CDR3 has 15 amino acids. Germline CDR1 SNHLY, CDR2 FYNNEI. The CDR3, as DNA: TGTGCCAGTTATTGGACAGCCAACTATAATTCACCCCTCCACTTT. Protein product: CASYWTANYNSPLHF.

The chain joins TRBV5-1 to TRBJ2-1; 10 nucleotides line up with TRBD2. CDR1 and CDR2 (germline): SGHRS, YFSETQ. This CDR3 has 17 residues. V lost 0 bases and J lost 6; bases outside the gene matches: 9. CDR3 sequence: CASSLGGSGRALNEQFF. CDR3 sequence (DNA): TGCGCCAGCAGCTTGGGAGGCAGCGGGAGGGCCCTCAATGAGCAGTTCTTC. The entire variable domain, with the rest obtained from reference TRBV5-1 and TRBJ2-1, is as follows: KAGVTQTPRYLIKTRGQQVTLSCSPISGHRSVSWYQQTPGQGLQFLFEYFSETQRNKGNFPGRFSGRQFSNSRSEMNVSTLELGDSALYLCASSLGGSGRALNEQFFGPGTRLTVL.

The V and J genes are TRBV6-5 and TRBJ2-3, with 12 bases matching TRBD2. The CDR3 consists of 14 residues. Germline loops: CDR1 MNHEY, CDR2 SVGAGI. V trimming: 6 bases; J trimming: 4 bases; junction bases outside the gene matches: 2. CDR3 protein: CASRLAGGPDTQYF. The CDR3 DNA follows: TGTGCCAGCAGGCTAGCGGGAGGGCCAGATACGCAGTATTTT.

V is TRBV19 and J is TRBJ2-7, with D perhaps matching TRBD2 (7 bases). V dropped 4 bases and J dropped 1 base, with 20 bases sitting between them. The CDR3 has 17 amino acids. The V gene's germline CDR1 is LNHDA and CDR2 SQIVND (reference sequence). The DNA for the CDR3 is TGTGCCAGTAGTAGTGTGCTAGCGGCCCAGGGGTCCTACGAGCAGTACTTC. Protein sequence: CASSSVLAAQGSYEQYF.

The rearrangement joins TRBV4-2 to TRBJ2-2; 7 bases align to TRBD2. Germline CDR1 and CDR2: LGHNA and YNFKEQ. The CDR3 consists of 16 residues. V lost 3 bases and J lost 0; bases outside the gene matches: 4. The CDR3 sequence is CASSHSSGANTGELFF. In DNA form, the CDR3 reads TGTGCCAGCAGCCACTCTAGCGGAGCGAACACCGGGGAGCTGTTTTTT.

This chain connects TRBV7-8 to TRBJ2-7; TRBD2 matches 7 bases. The V gene end was trimmed by 2 bases and the J gene end by 2 bases; junction bases not matched to a gene: 3. The CDR3 covers 14 residues. Germline assignment: CDR1 SGHVS and CDR2 FQNEAQ. The CDR3 is CASSLYAGAYEQYF. In DNA, the CDR3 is TGTGCCAGCAGCTTATATGCGGGGGCCTACGAGCAGTACTTC.

The CDR3 spells CASSQTRAGNTIYF. DNA of the CDR3: TGTGCCAGCAGTCAGACCAGGGCGGGAAACACCATATATTTT. The chain joins TRBV5-4 to TRBJ1-3, with D tentatively TRBD1 (5 bases). The germline gives CDR1 SGHNT, CDR2 YYREEE (reference sequence). The CDR3 is 14 amino acids. V gave up 5 bases and J gave up 4 bases, with 13 bases separating them.

The chain recombines TRBV5-1 with TRBJ1-1, with D maybe TRBD1 (6 bases). The V gene's germline CDR1 is SGHRS and CDR2 YFSETQ. V was trimmed by 4 bases and J by 1 base, leaving 11 bases between them. CDR3 length: 14 amino acids. CDR3 DNA sequence: TGCGCCAGCAGCCTACAACAGGGGAACACTGAAGCTTTCTTT. Its protein product is CASSLQQGNTEAFF. Supplemented by reference TRBV5-1 and TRBJ1-1, the full variable domain reads KAGVTQTPRYLIKTRGQQVTLSCSPISGHRSVSWYQQTPGQGLQFLFEYFSETQRNKGNFPGRFSGRQFSNSRSEMNVSTLELGDSALYLCASSLQQGNTEAFFGQGTRLTVV.

The chain has TRBV28 and TRBJ2-5; D is unclear. The CDR3 covers 15 residues. Trimming stripped 3 bases from V and 1 base from J, with 12 bases between. The germline gives CDR1 MDHEN, CDR2 SYDVKM. CDR3 bases: TGTGCCAGCAGTTTGTTCCGGGTCCCCCAAGAGACCCAGTACTTC. This translates into CASSLFRVPQETQYF.

This clone was picked up a small number of times. This chain links TRBV10-3 with TRBJ2-3, with D possibly being TRBD2 (5 bases). Germline CDR1 ENHRY, CDR2 SYGVKD. Trimming removed 6 bases from V and 1 base from J, with 17 bases in between. This CDR3 region has 16 residues. The CDR3 nucleotides are TGTGCCATCAGCCCCGGGGTTATAAAGGGCACAGATACGCAGTATTTT. Protein: CAISPGVIKGTDTQYF.

The chain carries TRBV18 and TRBJ2-7; no firm D call. Trimming removed 3 bases from V and 3 bases from J, with 6 bases in between. The CDR3 spans 12 residues. Germline-derived CDR1 and CDR2 are KGHSH and LQKENI. The DNA for the CDR3 is TGTGCCAGCTCACCCACTCTCTACGAGCAGTACTTC. It specifies CASSPTLYEQYF.

A word on this clone: Other DNA sequences within the sample encode an identical CDR3. The chain carries TRBV5-1 and TRBJ2-3, with D uncertain. Germline loops: CDR1 SGHRS, CDR2 YFSETQ. The ends were cut back, 1 base at V and 1 base at J, with 7 bases in the middle. The CDR3 is 14 amino acids. The DNA of the CDR3 is TGCGCCAGCAGCTTGTCCCCGGGCACAGATACGCAGTATTTT. Protein: CASSLSPGTDTQYF.

The chain has TRBV6-1 and TRBJ2-2; D may be TRBD2 (6 bases). CDR1 and CDR2 from the germline V gene are MNHNS and SASEGT. The CDR3 has 16 residues. The ends were cut back, 4 bases at V and 2 bases at J, with 14 bases in the middle. CDR3 protein: CASSALAARNTGELFF. The CDR3 nucleotides are TGTGCCAGCAGTGCCTTAGCGGCCAGAAACACCGGGGAGCTGTTTTTT.

Worth noting for this clone: Other nucleotide sequences in the sample specify the same CDR3. The V gene is TRBV6-5, the J gene TRBJ2-1; 9 positions agree with TRBD2. Unmatched junction bases numbered 3, after V lost 5 bases and J lost 1 base. Germline V gene lookup returns CDR1 MNHEY and CDR2 SVGAGI. The CDR3 is 15 amino acids. The CDR3 loop is CASSLSGSSYNEQFF. CDR3 DNA: TGTGCCAGCAGTCTTAGCGGGAGTTCCTACAATGAGCAGTTCTTC.

The V gene is TRBV2, the J gene TRBJ1-2; 8 bases align to TRBD1. V shed 3 bases, J shed 7 bases, and the junction held 4 bases outside the gene matches. The CDR3 runs 13 residues. Germline lookup yields CDR1 SNHLY and CDR2 FYNNEI. The DNA for the CDR3 is TGTGCCAGCAGTGATGACAGGGGAGGTGGCTACACCTTC. Residues: CASSDDRGGGYTF. Drawing the rest from reference TRBV2 and TRBJ1-2, the complete variable domain is EPEVTQTPSHQVTQMGQEVILRCVPISNHLYFYWYRQILGQKVEFLVSFYNNEISEKSEIFDDQFSVERPDGSNFTLKIRSTKLEDSAMYFCASSDDRGGGYTFGSGTRLTVV.

The count of this clone is one. The chain joins TRBV28 to TRBJ1-4; 7 positions agree with TRBD1. CDR3 length: 13 amino acids. Germline CDR1 and CDR2: MDHEN and SYDVKM. The trim removed 5 bases at V and 10 bases at J, leaving 7 bases unmatched. The CDR3: CASSPGGPGKLFF. CDR3 DNA sequence: TGTGCCAGCAGTCCAGGGGGTCCTGGAAAACTGTTTTTT.

The chain uses TRBV13 and TRBJ1-5, with TRBD1 identical over 8 bases. Germline V CDR1 and CDR2: PRHDT, FYEKMQ (reference sequence). The CDR3 sequence is 15 residues long. The trim removed 0 bases at V and 7 bases at J, leaving 5 bases unmatched. The CDR3 nucleotides read TGTGCCAGCAGCTTAGGCCCAGGGGGCTTGCAGCCCCAGCATTTT. Its translation is CASSLGPGGLQPQHF.

The chain uses TRBV9 and TRBJ2-7; 9 bases match TRBD1. CDR1 is SGDLS, CDR2 YYNGEE, per germline. The V gene end was trimmed by 3 bases and the J gene end by 1 base; junction bases not matched to a gene: 5. The CDR3 covers 15 residues. The CDR3 nucleotides read TGTGCCAGCAGCGAGGGACAGGGCCAATCCTACGAGCAGTACTTC. Translation gives CASSEGQGQSYEQYF.

The rearrangement uses TRBV7-6 and TRBJ2-5; the match to TRBD2 covers 8 bases. Per germline, CDR1 SGHVS and CDR2 FNYEAQ. With 4 bases clipped from V and 0 bases from J, the junction kept 7 bases outside the gene matches. The CDR3 has 16 amino acids. Here the CDR3 reads CASSSPSGQYQETQYF. CDR3 DNA sequence: TGTGCCAGCAGCTCTCCTAGCGGGCAGTACCAAGAGACCCAGTACTTC.